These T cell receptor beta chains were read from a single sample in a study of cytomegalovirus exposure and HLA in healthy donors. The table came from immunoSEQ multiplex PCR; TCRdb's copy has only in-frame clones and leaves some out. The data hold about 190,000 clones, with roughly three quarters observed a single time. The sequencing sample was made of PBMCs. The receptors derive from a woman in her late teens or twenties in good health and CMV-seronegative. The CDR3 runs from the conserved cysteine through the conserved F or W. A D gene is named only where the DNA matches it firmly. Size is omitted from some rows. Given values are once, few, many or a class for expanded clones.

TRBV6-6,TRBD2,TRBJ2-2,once,TGTGCCAGCAGTTATTCGGGGCTAGCGGCTCCCGGGGAGCTGTTTTTT,CASSYSGLAAPGELFF
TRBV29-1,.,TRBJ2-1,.,TGCAGCGTCAGCCCTATAGCGAAAACCTACAATGAGCAGTTCTTC,CSVSPIAKTYNEQFF
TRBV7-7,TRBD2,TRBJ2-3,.,TGTGCCAGCAGCTTAGGAGCGGGGGGGGGAGATACGCAGTATTTT,CASSLGAGGGDTQYF
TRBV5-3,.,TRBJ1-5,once,TGTGCCAGAAGCCCTTACCTCTCTCTGAAACTTTACAATCAGCCCCAGCATTTT,CARSPYLSLKLYNQPQHF
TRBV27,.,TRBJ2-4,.,TGTGCCAGCACCCCGGTTCCTGGAAACATTCAGTACTTC,CASTPVPGNIQYF
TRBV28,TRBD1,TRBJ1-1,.,TGTGCCAGCAGTTTTAGGGGACAGGGGGCCCCTGAAGCTTTCTTT,CASSFRGQGAPEAFF
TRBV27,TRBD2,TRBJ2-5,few,TGTGCCAGCAGTTCTTGGGTAGCGGGAGGGCGCGAGACCCAGTACTTC,CASSSWVAGGRETQYF
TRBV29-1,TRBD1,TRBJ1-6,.,TGCAGCGTGCAAGACAGGGGGTTAGGAGATAATTCACCCCTCCACTTT,CSVQDRGLGDNSPLHF
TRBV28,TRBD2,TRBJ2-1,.,TGTGCCAGCAGAAGACCGGGACTAGCGGTTAGCTCCTACAATGAGCAGTTCTTC,CASRRPGLAVSSYNEQFF
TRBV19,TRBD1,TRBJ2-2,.,TGTGCCAGTAGTGCCCTGACAGGGACCGGGGAGCTGTTTTTT,CASSALTGTGELFF
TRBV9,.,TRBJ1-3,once,TGTGCCAGCAGCGTAAATGCCTACCCGGGGGACACCATATATTTT,CASSVNAYPGDTIYF
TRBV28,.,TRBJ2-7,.,TGTGCCAGCAGTTTTGGGCAGGCGATCTACGAGCAGTACTTC,CASSFGQAIYEQYF
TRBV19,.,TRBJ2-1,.,TGTGCCAGTAGCACAACTAGCCTCGATGAGCAGTTCTTC,CASSTTSLDEQFF
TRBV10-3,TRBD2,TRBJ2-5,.,TGTGCCATCAGCCTCGATTGGTTAGCGGGGGGGACGGAAAAAGAGACCCAGTACTTC,CAISLDWLAGGTEKETQYF
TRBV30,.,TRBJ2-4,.,TGTGCCTGGAGTGCCAGGGACAGCGGGCAAGACATTCAGTACTTC,CAWSARDSGQDIQYF
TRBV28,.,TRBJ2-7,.,TGTGCCAGCAGTTCACTAACAGGGAACTACGAGCAGTACTTC,CASSSLTGNYEQYF
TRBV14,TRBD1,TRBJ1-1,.,TGTGCCAGCAGCCTACAGGGGGCGGTTGAAGCTTTCTTT,CASSLQGAVEAFF
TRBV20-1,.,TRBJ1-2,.,TGCAGTGCTAGTAGCGATTATGGCTACACCTTC,CSASSDYGYTF
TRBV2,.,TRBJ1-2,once,TGTGCCAGCAGTGGAATAGCGGTGGATGGCTACACCTTC,CASSGIAVDGYTF
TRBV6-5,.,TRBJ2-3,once,TGTGCCAGCAGTTTACGACTAACAGATACGCAGTATTTT,CASSLRLTDTQYF
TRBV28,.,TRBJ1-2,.,TGTGCCACCAACACGGACAAAAACTATGGCTACACCTTC,CATNTDKNYGYTF
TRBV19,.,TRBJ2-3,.,TGTGCCAGTAGTAACATGGCAGGGAATACAGATACGCAGTATTTT,CASSNMAGNTDTQYF
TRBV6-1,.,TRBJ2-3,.,TGTGCCAGCAGTGAAGATACAGACAGTTCAGATACGCAGTATTTT,CASSEDTDSSDTQYF
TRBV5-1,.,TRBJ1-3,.,TGCGCCAGCAGCTCGACGGGACAACGAGGAAACACCATATATTTT,CASSSTGQRGNTIYF
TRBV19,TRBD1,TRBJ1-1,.,TGTGCCAGTAGCCCAGGACAGGGAGGGTACACTGAAGCTTTCTTT,CASSPGQGGYTEAFF
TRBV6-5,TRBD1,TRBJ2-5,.,TGTGCCAGCAGTCCCCGGGACAGGGGACAAGAGACCCAGTACTTC,CASSPRDRGQETQYF
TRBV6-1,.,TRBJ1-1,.,TGTGCCAGCAGTGTGACATACAGCAGCACTGAAGCTTTCTTT,CASSVTYSSTEAFF
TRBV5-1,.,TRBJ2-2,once,TGCGCCAGCAGCTCCAACAGGGACACCGGGGAGCTGTTTTTT,CASSSNRDTGELFF
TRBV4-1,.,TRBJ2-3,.,TGCGCCAGCAGCCAGGTAAATAGCGCAGATACGCAGTATTTT,CASSQVNSADTQYF
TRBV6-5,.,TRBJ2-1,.,TGTGCCAGCAGTTTACAGGGCATAAGTAGGAATGAGCAGTTCTTC,CASSLQGISRNEQFF
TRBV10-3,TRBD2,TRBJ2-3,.,TGTGCCGTTAGCGGGGGGCTCACAGATACGCAGTATTTT,CAVSGGLTDTQYF
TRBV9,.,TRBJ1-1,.,TGTGCCAGCAGCGTATCGGCTCAGGGTCTTACTGAAGCTTTCTTT,CASSVSAQGLTEAFF
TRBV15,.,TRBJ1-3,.,TGTGCCACCAGCACCCGAACAGAGAGCTCTGGAAACACCATATATTTT,CATSTRTESSGNTIYF
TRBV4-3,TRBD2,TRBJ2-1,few,TGCGCCAGCAGCCAAGATCATATAGGGCTAGCGGTCAATGAGCAGTTCTTC,CASSQDHIGLAVNEQFF
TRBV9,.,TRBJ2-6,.,TGTGCCAGCAGCGTAGAAGCGGGTGCCGGGGCCAACGTCCTGACTTTC,CASSVEAGAGANVLTF
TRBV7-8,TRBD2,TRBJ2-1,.,TGTGCCAGCAGCCCGAGGACTAGCGGGGGGGCATTAGATGAGCAGTTCTTC,CASSPRTSGGALDEQFF
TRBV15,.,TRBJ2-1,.,TGTGCCACCAGCAGAGACCGGTCCGGCTCCTACAATGAGCAGTTCTTC,CATSRDRSGSYNEQFF
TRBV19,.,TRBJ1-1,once,TGTGCCAGTAGTATAGGAGGCGGGGCTTTGAACACTGAAGCTTTCTTT,CASSIGGGALNTEAFF
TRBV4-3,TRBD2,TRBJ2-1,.,TGCGCCAGCAGCCAAGTTGGACTAGCAGAGAATGAGCAGTTCTTC,CASSQVGLAENEQFF
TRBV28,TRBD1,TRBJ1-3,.,TGTGCCAGCAGTTCAGGGGGCGCGGGAGGAAACACCATATATTTT,CASSSGGAGGNTIYF
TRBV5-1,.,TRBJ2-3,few,TGCGCCAGCAGCCCGGGTACATTTAGCACAGATACGCAGTATTTT,CASSPGTFSTDTQYF
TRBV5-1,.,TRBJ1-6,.,TGCGCCAGCAGCTTGTTGGCAGGGCAGTCGGGTTCCTATAATTCACCCCTCCACTTT,CASSLLAGQSGSYNSPLHF
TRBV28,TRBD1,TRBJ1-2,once,TGTGCCAGCACAGTTGGGACAGCGACCTATGGCTACACCTTC,CASTVGTATYGYTF
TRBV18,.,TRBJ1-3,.,TGTGCCAGCTCCCCCGACATGGCTGGAAACACCATATATTTT,CASSPDMAGNTIYF
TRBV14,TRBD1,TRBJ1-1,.,TGTGCCAGCAGCCAGATAGGGGGCGGGATGAACACTGAAGCTTTCTTT,CASSQIGGGMNTEAFF
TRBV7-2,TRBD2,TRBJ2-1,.,TGTGCCAGCAGTTATAGGGCGGGGGGCAATGAGCAGTTCTTC,CASSYRAGGNEQFF
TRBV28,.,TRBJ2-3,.,TGTGCCAGCAGTTCGAGCGGACCGGGTCCAGATACGCAGTATTTT,CASSSSGPGPDTQYF
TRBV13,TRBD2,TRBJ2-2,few,TGTGCCAGCAGCTTACCCCTTACTAGCGGGGGTAACACCGGGGAGCTGTTTTTT,CASSLPLTSGGNTGELFF
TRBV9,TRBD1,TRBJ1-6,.,TGTGCCAGCAGCTCAGGGGGGAGTCCGTATAGCTCCTATAATTCACCCCTCCACTTT,CASSSGGSPYSSYNSPLHF
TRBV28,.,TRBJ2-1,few,TGTGCCAGCAGTTCCCTCTTAGGGGGACAACCCCTCAATGAGCAGTTCTTC,CASSSLLGGQPLNEQFF
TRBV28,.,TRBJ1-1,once,TGTGCCAGCAGTCCACAACCTGGGATCGGACAGAACACTGAAGCTTTCTTT,CASSPQPGIGQNTEAFF
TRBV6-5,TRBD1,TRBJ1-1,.,TGTGCCAGCAGTTCCAGGGGGCGGGACACTGAAGCTTTCTTT,CASSSRGRDTEAFF
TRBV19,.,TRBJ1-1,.,TGTGCCACCATCCCTCGGGGGGAATCCGAAGCTTTCTTT,CATIPRGESEAFF
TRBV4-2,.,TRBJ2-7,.,TGTGCCAGCAGCCAGACCTCCCATGGGGGCGGGTATCAGATAGCCTACGAGCAGTACTTC,CASSQTSHGGGYQIAYEQYF
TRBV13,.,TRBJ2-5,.,TGTGCCAGCAGCTTAGGGACAGAGTCTTGGTACCAAGAGACCCAGTACTTC,CASSLGTESWYQETQYF